The 2 T cell receptor beta chains given below trace back to one sample, sequenced in a study of blood T cell repertoires in COVID-19. The data were produced by immunoSEQ multiplex PCR, yet TCRdb's version contains in-frame clones alone and is incomplete. Among 150,000 or so clones, approximately 83% were seen once, and the ten largest hold about 5%. The specimen sequenced was PBMCs or T cells enriched from blood (not recorded which). These receptor sequences come from a man between 65 and 79 years old who had been exposed to COVID-19.

This chain joins TRBV19 and TRBJ2-6, with 10 nucleotides matching TRBD2. CDR3 length: 20 residues. V shed 4 bases, J shed 2 bases, and the junction held 14 bases outside the gene matches. Germline V gene data show CDR1 as LNHDA and CDR2 as SQIVND (reference sequence). This CDR3 is CASSTPGTSGVLPGANVLTF. The CDR3 region has the DNA TGTGCCAGTAGTACGCCAGGAACTAGCGGGGTCCTGCCTGGGGCCAACGTCCTGACTTTC.

The chain couples TRBV6-5 to TRBJ1-4, with 7 bases matching TRBD1. J gave up 4 bases and V 4 bases, and 9 bases lay outside the gene matches. The CDR3 is 16 amino acids. The germline gives CDR1 MNHEY, CDR2 SVGAGI. This chain's CDR3 is CASSLIGQDVNEKLFF. The CDR3 DNA follows: TGTGCCAGCAGTTTGATAGGACAGGATGTTAATGAAAAACTGTTTTTT.